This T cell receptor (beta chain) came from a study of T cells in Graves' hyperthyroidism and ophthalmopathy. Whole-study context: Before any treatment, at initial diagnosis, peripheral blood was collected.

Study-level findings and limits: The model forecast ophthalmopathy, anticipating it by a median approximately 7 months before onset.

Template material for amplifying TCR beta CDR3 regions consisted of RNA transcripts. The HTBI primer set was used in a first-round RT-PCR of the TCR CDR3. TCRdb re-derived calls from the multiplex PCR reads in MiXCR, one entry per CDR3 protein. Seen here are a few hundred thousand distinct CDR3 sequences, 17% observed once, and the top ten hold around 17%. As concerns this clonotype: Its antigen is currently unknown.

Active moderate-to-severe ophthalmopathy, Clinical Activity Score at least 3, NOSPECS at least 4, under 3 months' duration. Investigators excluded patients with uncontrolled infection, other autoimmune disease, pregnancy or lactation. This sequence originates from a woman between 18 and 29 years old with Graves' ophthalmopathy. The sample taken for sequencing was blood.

CDR3 nucleotide sequence: TGCAGCGCTGAGGGGGGACAGGGGCGATCCTACGAGCAGTACTTC. It codes for CSAEGGQGRSYEQYF. The rearrangement links TRBV29-1 to TRBJ2-7, with 10 bases lining up with TRBD1. CDR1 and CDR2 (germline): SQVTM, ANQGSEA. The CDR3 has 15 residues. With V trimmed by 7 bases and J by 1 base, 10 bases remained unmatched.